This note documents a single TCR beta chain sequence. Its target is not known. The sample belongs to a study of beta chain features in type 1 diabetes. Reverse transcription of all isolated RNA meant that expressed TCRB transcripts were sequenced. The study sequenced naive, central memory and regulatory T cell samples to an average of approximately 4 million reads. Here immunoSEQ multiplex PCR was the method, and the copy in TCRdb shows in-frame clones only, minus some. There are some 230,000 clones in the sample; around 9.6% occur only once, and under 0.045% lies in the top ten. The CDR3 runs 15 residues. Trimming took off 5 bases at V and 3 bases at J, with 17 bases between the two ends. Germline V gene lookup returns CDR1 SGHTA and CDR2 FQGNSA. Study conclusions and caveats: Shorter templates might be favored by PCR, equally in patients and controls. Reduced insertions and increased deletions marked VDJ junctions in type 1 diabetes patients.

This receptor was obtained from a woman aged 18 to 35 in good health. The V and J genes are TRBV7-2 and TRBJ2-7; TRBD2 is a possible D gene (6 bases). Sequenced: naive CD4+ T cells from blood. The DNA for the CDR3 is TGTGCCAGCAGCATCACAGGCGGGGCAAACTACGAGCAGTACTTC. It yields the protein CASSITGGANYEQYF.